A selection of T cell receptor beta chains follows, all from one sample in a study of OX40 agonist ivuxolimab in advanced cancers. The data were produced by immunoSEQ multiplex PCR, yet TCRdb's version contains in-frame clones alone and is incomplete. In the table there are approximately 48,000 clones, 80% of which are singletons. The sequences come from CD4+ or CD8+ T cells sorted from blood, collected in a trial of the OX40 agonist ivuxolimab. The receptors shown here come from an adult with an advanced solid tumor such as melanoma, head and neck, liver or kidney cancer. Both conserved end residues are part of each CDR3. A D gene is named only where the DNA matches it firmly. Size is stated for part of the rows, as once, few or many counts, or as a class when the clone is expanded.

J: TRBJ2-7
D: NA
V: TRBV28
size: NA
CDR3: CASSLYYEQYF
DNA: TGTGCCAGCAGTCTTTACTACGAGCAGTACTTC

J: TRBJ2-7
D: NA
V: TRBV9
size: once
CDR3: CASSANWESYEQYF
DNA: TGTGCCAGCAGCGCCAACTGGGAATCCTACGAGCAGTACTTC

J: TRBJ2-2
D: TRBD1
V: TRBV19
size: NA
CDR3: CATSVFLQGTDTGELFF
DNA: TGTGCCACCTCGGTGTTTTTACAGGGGACAGACACCGGGGAGCTGTTTTTT

J: TRBJ2-5
D: NA
V: TRBV5-1
size: once
CDR3: CASRLVSVEQETQYF
DNA: TGCGCCAGCAGATTGGTGTCGGTAGAACAAGAGACCCAGTACTTC

J: TRBJ1-2
D: NA
V: TRBV2
size: NA
CDR3: CASREVGHSNYGYTF
DNA: TGTGCCAGCAGGGAAGTGGGACACTCAAACTATGGCTACACCTTC

J: TRBJ1-1
D: NA
V: TRBV14
size: NA
CDR3: CASSQSTGGVGTEAFF
DNA: TGTGCCAGCAGCCAGTCCACGGGGGGCGTGGGCACTGAAGCTTTCTTT

J: TRBJ2-1
D: NA
V: TRBV27
size: NA
CDR3: CASSQPGESYNEQFF
DNA: TGTGCCAGCAGCCAGCCAGGAGAATCCTACAATGAGCAGTTCTTC

J: TRBJ2-4
D: NA
V: TRBV5-1
size: NA
CDR3: CASPIRGPGNIQYF
DNA: TGCGCCAGCCCCATACGGGGGCCAGGGAACATTCAGTACTTC

J: TRBJ2-4
D: NA
V: TRBV5-1
size: NA
CDR3: CASSPGGQNIQYF
DNA: TGCGCCAGCAGCCCCGGGGGGCAAAACATTCAGTACTTC

J: TRBJ1-2
D: TRBD1
V: TRBV30
size: NA
CDR3: CAYGTDGYTF
DNA: TGTGCCTATGGGACAGATGGCTACACCTTC

J: TRBJ2-7
D: NA
V: TRBV19
size: NA
CDR3: CASSIDDTYEQYF
DNA: TGTGCCAGTAGTATAGACGATACCTACGAGCAGTACTTC

J: TRBJ2-3
D: NA
V: TRBV7-9
size: few
CDR3: CASSPRGSTDTQYF
DNA: TGTGCCAGCAGCCCCAGAGGAAGCACAGATACGCAGTATTTT

J: TRBJ1-4
D: TRBD1
V: TRBV28
size: NA
CDR3: CASSLGDRVEKLFF
DNA: TGTGCCAGCAGTTTAGGGGACAGGGTTGAAAAACTGTTTTTT

J: TRBJ2-1
D: TRBD2
V: TRBV7-6
size: NA
CDR3: CASSPGLAGGPVSNEQFF
DNA: TGTGCCAGCAGCCCGGGACTAGCGGGGGGGCCGGTTAGCAATGAGCAGTTCTTC

J: TRBJ1-4
D: TRBD1
V: TRBV6-1
size: NA
CDR3: CASSTRTGNVVKLFF
DNA: TGTGCCAGCAGTACAAGGACAGGGAATGTTGTAAAACTGTTTTTT

J: TRBJ1-2
D: NA
V: TRBV19
size: NA
CDR3: CASNRSPQANYGYTF
DNA: TGTGCCAGTAATAGAAGCCCACAGGCAAACTATGGCTACACCTTC

J: TRBJ1-1
D: TRBD1
V: TRBV2
size: NA
CDR3: CASSFQGGATEAFF
DNA: TGTGCCAGCAGTTTCCAGGGGGGTGCCACTGAAGCTTTCTTT

J: TRBJ2-3
D: NA
V: TRBV14
size: NA
CDR3: CASSLGPATDTQYF
DNA: TGTGCCAGCAGCCTCGGACCCGCCACAGATACGCAGTATTTT

J: TRBJ1-1
D: NA
V: TRBV7-6
size: NA
CDR3: CASSLDSNTEAFF
DNA: TGTGCCAGCAGCTTAGACTCGAACACTGAAGCTTTCTTT

J: TRBJ1-5
D: NA
V: TRBV6-5
size: once
CDR3: CASSYAAVNQPQHF
DNA: TGTGCCAGCAGTTACGCGGCAGTCAATCAGCCCCAGCATTTT

J: TRBJ1-2
D: NA
V: TRBV6-5
size: NA
CDR3: CASRHRDGYTF
DNA: TGTGCCAGCAGACACAGGGATGGCTACACCTTC

J: TRBJ2-5
D: NA
V: TRBV10-3
size: few
CDR3: CAISEGSGETQYF
DNA: TGTGCCATCAGTGAGGGCAGCGGAGAGACCCAGTACTTC

J: TRBJ2-7
D: NA
V: TRBV5-4
size: NA
CDR3: CASSLPGSSSYEQYF
DNA: TGTGCCAGCAGCTTGCCGGGATCCAGCTCCTACGAGCAGTACTTC

J: TRBJ1-1
D: TRBD1
V: TRBV5-6
size: NA
CDR3: CASSFRDRNTEAFF
DNA: TGTGCCAGCAGCTTCCGGGACAGAAACACTGAAGCTTTCTTT

J: TRBJ2-3
D: NA
V: TRBV7-9
size: NA
CDR3: CASSPKPRDTQYF
DNA: TGTGCCAGCAGCCCTAAGCCCAGGGATACGCAGTATTTT

J: TRBJ1-6
D: NA
V: TRBV5-1
size: once
CDR3: CASSLLPADSPLHF
DNA: TGCGCCAGCAGCTTGCTCCCCGCCGATTCACCCCTCCACTTT

J: TRBJ2-1
D: NA
V: TRBV14
size: NA
CDR3: CASSLQFGGYNEQFF
DNA: TGTGCCAGCAGCCTTCAATTCGGGGGATACAATGAGCAGTTCTTC

J: TRBJ2-7
D: TRBD2
V: TRBV4-2
size: NA
CDR3: CASSPTSGSSYEQYF
DNA: TGTGCCAGCAGCCCGACTAGCGGGAGCTCCTACGAGCAGTACTTC

J: TRBJ1-2
D: NA
V: TRBV29-1
size: NA
CDR3: CSASRDGHYGYTF
DNA: TGCAGCGCGAGCAGAGACGGACACTATGGCTACACCTTC

J: TRBJ2-3
D: TRBD1
V: TRBV12-5
size: NA
CDR3: CASGLGQASTDTQYF
DNA: TGTGCTAGTGGTCTCGGACAGGCTAGCACAGATACGCAGTATTTT

J: TRBJ2-7
D: TRBD2
V: TRBV11-2
size: NA
CDR3: CASSSRLAGLSYEQYF
DNA: TGTGCCAGCAGCTCCAGGCTAGCGGGTCTATCCTACGAGCAGTACTTC

J: TRBJ2-3
D: TRBD2
V: TRBV10-1
size: few
CDR3: CARQGGGRRITDTQYF
DNA: TGCGCCCGGCAGGGAGGCGGGAGGAGGATCACAGATACGCAGTATTTT

J: TRBJ1-6
D: TRBD1
V: TRBV7-2
size: few
CDR3: CASSLAGQGRTPLHF
DNA: TGTGCCAGCAGCTTAGCGGGACAGGGGAGGACACCCCTCCACTTT

J: TRBJ2-1
D: TRBD1
V: TRBV19
size: NA
CDR3: CASRTGGVMGNNEQFF
DNA: TGTGCCAGTAGGACAGGGGGGGTGATGGGTAACAATGAGCAGTTCTTC

J: TRBJ2-7
D: NA
V: TRBV18
size: NA
CDR3: CASSRGPSREQYF
DNA: TGTGCCAGCTCACGGGGTCCCTCCAGGGAGCAGTACTTC

J: TRBJ2-7
D: TRBD1
V: TRBV6-1
size: NA
CDR3: CASSTAGGPSYEQYF
DNA: TGTGCCAGCAGTACCGCAGGGGGCCCTTCCTACGAGCAGTACTTC

J: TRBJ2-6
D: NA
V: TRBV9
size: NA
CDR3: CASSAGDGGANVLTF
DNA: TGTGCCAGCAGCGCGGGCGACGGAGGGGCCAACGTCCTGACTTTC

J: TRBJ2-7
D: TRBD1
V: TRBV28
size: NA
CDR3: CGVRDSVEQYF
DNA: TGTGGGGTTCGGGACAGTGTGGAGCAGTACTTC

J: TRBJ1-2
D: NA
V: TRBV4-2
size: NA
CDR3: CASSQDADSVNYGYTF
DNA: TGTGCCAGCAGCCAAGATGCGGACAGTGTTAACTATGGCTACACCTTC

J: TRBJ2-3
D: NA
V: TRBV5-6
size: NA
CDR3: CASSLGAADTQYF
DNA: TGTGCCAGCAGCTTGGGGGCGGCAGATACGCAGTATTTT

J: TRBJ2-2
D: NA
V: TRBV7-3
size: NA
CDR3: CASSPRIADVGELFF
DNA: TGTGCCAGCAGCCCTCGGATAGCCGATGTCGGGGAGCTGTTTTTT

J: TRBJ2-7
D: NA
V: TRBV21-1
size: NA
CDR3: CASGKNGQDNSYEQYF
DNA: TGTGCCAGTGGCAAAAACGGACAGGACAACTCCTACGAGCAGTACTTC

J: TRBJ1-2
D: NA
V: TRBV2
size: NA
CDR3: CASGRDHNYGYTF
DNA: TGTGCCAGCGGCCGGGACCATAACTATGGCTACACCTTC

J: TRBJ2-2
D: NA
V: TRBV10-2
size: NA
CDR3: CASSGRANTGELFF
DNA: TGCGCCAGCAGCGGCAGGGCCAACACCGGGGAGCTGTTTTTT

J: TRBJ1-5
D: NA
V: TRBV11-3
size: NA
CDR3: CASSLDLTGRDGDQPQHF
DNA: TGTGCCAGCAGCTTAGATCTAACAGGGAGGGACGGGGATCAGCCCCAGCATTTT

J: TRBJ2-1
D: TRBD2
V: TRBV18
size: NA
CDR3: CASSPFSGPFYNEQFF
DNA: TGTGCCAGCTCACCATTTAGCGGGCCATTTTACAATGAGCAGTTCTTC

J: TRBJ2-7
D: TRBD2
V: TRBV2
size: few
CDR3: CASTLRGLASYEQYF
DNA: TGTGCCAGCACCCTGAGGGGACTAGCTTCCTACGAGCAGTACTTC

J: TRBJ1-5
D: NA
V: TRBV19
size: NA
CDR3: CASSQGFHQPQHF
DNA: TGTGCCAGCTCACAGGGTTTCCATCAGCCCCAGCATTTT

J: TRBJ2-7
D: TRBD1
V: TRBV11-2
size: NA
CDR3: CASSQDRGRQYF
DNA: TGTGCCAGCAGTCAGGACAGGGGAAGGCAGTACTTC

J: TRBJ2-1
D: TRBD2
V: TRBV9
size: NA
CDR3: CASSVGAGGPSYNEQFF
DNA: TGTGCCAGCAGCGTAGGTGCGGGAGGGCCTTCCTACAATGAGCAGTTCTTC

J: TRBJ1-2
D: TRBD1
V: TRBV2
size: few
CDR3: CASITTGRSYTF
DNA: TGTGCCAGCATTACGACAGGGAGGAGCTACACCTTC

J: TRBJ2-7
D: NA
V: TRBV7-2
size: NA
CDR3: CASSFRGATYEQYF
DNA: TGTGCCAGCAGCTTCCGCGGGGCCACCTACGAGCAGTACTTC

J: TRBJ1-1
D: TRBD1
V: TRBV5-1
size: NA
CDR3: CASSITTGGYTEAFF
DNA: TGCGCCAGCAGCATTACGACAGGGGGTTACACTGAAGCTTTCTTT

J: TRBJ1-1
D: NA
V: TRBV12-5
size: NA
CDR3: CASGFGGNTEAFF
DNA: TGTGCTAGTGGTTTCGGGGGGAACACTGAAGCTTTCTTT

J: TRBJ1-4
D: NA
V: TRBV9
size: NA
CDR3: CASSVAQGEVEKLFF
DNA: TGTGCCAGCAGCGTAGCCCAGGGTGAGGTAGAAAAACTGTTTTTT